The present entry profiles one T cell receptor (beta chain) with its context. This record belongs to a study of blood T cell repertoires in COVID-19. Measured with immunoSEQ multiplex PCR; TCRdb has only the in-frame clones, and not every one. The data contain approximately 230,000 clones, more than 75% of them singletons. This CDR3 contains 17 residues. CDR1 and CDR2 from the germline V gene are LGHNA and YSLEER. Trimming at V came to 3 bases and at J to 7 bases, leaving 13 bases not matched to a gene. The TCR was taken from a man aged 35 to 55 who had recovered from COVID-19. The sample taken for sequencing was PBMCs or T cells enriched from blood (not recorded which). The chain has TRBV4-3 and TRBJ2-1; 9 bases map to TRBD2. CDR3 in DNA: TGCGCCAGCAGCCAGGACTATGCGGGGGGGCCCGGGAATGAGCAGTTCTTC. Its translation is CASSQDYAGGPGNEQFF.